This T cell receptor beta chain was captured by sequencing in a study of response to subunit inactivated influenza vaccine. Study results and limitations: The authors suggested that few new T cells are recruited per seasonal influenza vaccination.

TCRdb processed the RT-PCR reads anew with MiXCR; each CDR3 protein has one entry. The table lists over 750,000 distinct CDR3 sequences, 21% of them singletons, with about 9.4% in the top ten. Trimming removed 3 bases from V and 5 bases from J, with 8 bases in between. Germline V gene lookup returns CDR1 LGHDT and CDR2 YNNKEL (reference sequence). CDR3 length equals 14 residues. Points on this clonotype: Its antigen remains unidentified.

The chain employs TRBV3-1 and TRBJ2-6, with D possibly TRBD2 on 5 matching bases. The sequence came from a man in his forties or fifties who received an inactivated influenza vaccine. Sequencing was performed on PBMCs from blood, taken 4 to 6 days after vaccination. CDR3 in DNA: TGTGCCAGCAGCCACGGAGGACGGGCCAACGTCCTGACTTTC. It translates to CASSHGGRANVLTF.